The present TCR beta chain was sequenced within a study of identical twins (dated by TCRdb to the mid-2010s). Turning to the overall study: To test whether fetal clonotypes persist, this study deep-sequenced TCR alpha and beta repertoires from monozygotic twins, from unrelated adults of various ages, and from cord blood. To rule out contamination, the twin experiments were replicated at different times with different library preparation protocols.

Preparation of the library involved 5' RACE. Sequencing used an Illumina HiSeq 2000. Template switching introduced a universal primer binding site; the final cDNA contained a unique molecular identifier, enabling accurate counting of TCR cDNA molecules. First-strand cDNA for TCR alpha and beta chains was synthesized from specific primers in the conserved constant-segment region. To control for contamination, each cDNA library was double barcoded with a SMART-Mk sample barcode plus Illumina barcodes. TruSeq adapter sequences, together with Illumina sample barcodes, were added in two successive PCR steps. TCR alpha and beta cDNA libraries were sequenced on the Illumina HiSeq platform with custom primers. The original pipeline was this. MiGEC processed the raw reads to extract unique molecular identifiers, while MiXCR was used to determine the CDR3 positions. For each individual, recombination models were inferred using an EM algorithm with the repgenHMM and IGoR tools. The analysis of shared clonotypes was done with the tcR package in R, with sharing normalized by the product of cloneset sizes. To study raw recombination without the effects of thymic and clonal selection, out-of-frame nonproductive sequences were analyzed. TCRdb reanalyzed the raw reads on its own, using fastp at Q25 for trimming and MiXCR for clone calling, and kept in-frame beta chains. Entries are consolidated by CDR3 protein sequence, retaining the most common genes and DNA. TCRdb assigned the V and J calls; the authors' analysis was not used. The sample table holds some 690,000 distinct CDR3 sequences, of which around 21% were seen once. Roughly 4.3% of the sample rests with the top ten.

Germline trimming amounts to 7 bases on V and 6 bases on J, with 21 as the count of junction bases outside the gene matches. CDR3 length: 18 amino acids, cysteine to phenylalanine. The read is trimmed to its CDR3 DNA, 54 bases read in frame from base 1. CDR1 and CDR2 were assigned from the germline V gene as SGHRS and YFSETQ. The sample holds a few counts of this clonotype. Its antigen is still unknown. No base quality information exists; no much larger clone differs at one position. What the authors observed across the whole study: Fewer insertions were carried by abundant cord blood beta clonotypes, a similar but weaker trend appeared in young adult naive repertoires, and no such trend appeared in memory repertoires. Compared with coincidental sharing between unrelated individuals, out-of-frame TCR alpha sequences shared between twins showed an excess of sequences with low generation probability. Zero-insertion analyses could be partly confounded by invariant T cells such as MAIT and iNKT, although diverse VJ usage argued against such confounding for most clonotypes. In monozygotic twins, recombination models systematically underestimated out-of-frame TCR alpha sharing, but the models matched the sharing seen between unrelated individuals. In beta out-of-frame sequences, excess twin sharing was weaker, because having fewer shared sequences lowered the signal-to-noise ratio. Because the same donors could not be followed over many years, the conclusions depended on cross-sectional statistical analysis.

All donors were healthy Caucasians. The twin cohort consisted of three pairs of female monozygotic twins, all aged about 18 to 30 years. Peripheral blood mononuclear cells were the source from which RNA for the TCR libraries was isolated. The sample also formed part of further work on T cells expressing NK-cell markers. The second publication reports: In sorted CD3+CD56+NKG2C+, CD3+CD56+NKG2C- and CD3+CD56-NKG2C+ T-cell subsets from eight donors, TCR beta-chain repertoires were profiled. Seven of the eight sequenced donors were HCMV-seropositive and one was HCMV-seronegative. In several experiments an anti-gammadeltaTCR antibody was added to restrict sorting to alphabetaTCR-expressing T cells. In several donors, the dominant CD3+CD56+NKG2C+ clonotypes were found to rank among the top 10 CD8+ clonotypes and to make up roughly 1.0-7.5% of CD8+ T cells. Those dominant clonotypes were again the most abundant among CD3+CD56-NKG2C+ cells in a handful of donors, at roughly 25-60.1%. It remained unclear whether the expanded NKG2C-expressing T cell clones were specific for HCMV antigens. Randomly selected healthy volunteers, three men and five women, were used as the eight sequenced donors. HCMV serostatus was determined by detecting HCMV-specific IgG in serum with a commercial ELISA kit. For roughly six donors, bulk peripheral blood T-cell repertoires were also sequenced from unsorted PBMC. Reads were demultiplexed and grouped by UMI with MIGEC, and clonotypes were assembled and quantified with MiTCR. To exclude erroneous sequences, only TCR cDNA sequences supported by at least two reads were retained. The tcR package was used for downstream repertoire analysis, and clonotypes were matched between fractions using CDR3 nucleotide sequence together with V segment. VDJmatch was used to annotate antigen specificity against VDJdb, with one amino acid substitution in CDR3 allowed.

The sample consisted of PBMCs. Rearrangement joined TRBV5-1 to TRBJ2-7; TRBD2 fits 11 bases in the junction. This receptor was obtained from a woman aged 18-29 years in good health. The base sequence is TGCGCCAGCCAACGTGCAACGGGTCCTACTGGACTAGCGGGCGAGCAGTACTTC. This sequence encodes CASQRATGPTGLAGEQYF.